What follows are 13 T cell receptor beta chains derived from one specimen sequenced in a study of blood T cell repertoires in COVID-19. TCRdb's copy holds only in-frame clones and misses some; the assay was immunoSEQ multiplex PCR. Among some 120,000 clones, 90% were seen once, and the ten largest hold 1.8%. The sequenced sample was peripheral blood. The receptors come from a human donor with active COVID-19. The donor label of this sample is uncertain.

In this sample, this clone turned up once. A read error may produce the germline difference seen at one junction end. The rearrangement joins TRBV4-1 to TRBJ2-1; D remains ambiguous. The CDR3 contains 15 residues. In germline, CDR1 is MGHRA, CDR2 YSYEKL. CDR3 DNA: TGCGTCAGCAGCCAAGATCCTACTATGGCCGACGAGCAGTTCTTC. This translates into CVSSQDPTMADEQFF.

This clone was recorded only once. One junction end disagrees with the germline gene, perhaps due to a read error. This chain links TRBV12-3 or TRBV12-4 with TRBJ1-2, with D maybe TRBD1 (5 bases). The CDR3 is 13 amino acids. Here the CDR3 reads CASSLQGQAFPSF. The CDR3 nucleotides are TGTGCCAGCAGTTTGCAGGGCCAGGCGTTCCCCAGCTTC.

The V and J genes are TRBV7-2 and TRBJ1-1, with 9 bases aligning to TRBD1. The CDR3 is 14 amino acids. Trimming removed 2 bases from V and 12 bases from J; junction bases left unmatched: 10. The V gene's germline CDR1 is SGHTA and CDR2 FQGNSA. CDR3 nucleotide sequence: TGTGCCAGCAGCTTAACTCCGGGACAGGGAGTAACTTTCTTT. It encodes CASSLTPGQGVTFF. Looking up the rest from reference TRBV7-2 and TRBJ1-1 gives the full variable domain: GAGVSQSPSNKVTEKGKDVELRCDPISGHTALYWYRQSLGQGLEFLIYFQGNSAPDKSGLPSDRFSAERTGGSVSTLTIQRTQQEDSAVYLCASSLTPGQGVTFFGQGTRLTVV.

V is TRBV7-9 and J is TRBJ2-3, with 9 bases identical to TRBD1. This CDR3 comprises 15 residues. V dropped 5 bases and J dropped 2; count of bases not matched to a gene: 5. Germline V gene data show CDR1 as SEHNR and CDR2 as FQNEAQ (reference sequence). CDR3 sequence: CASSRGQGNTDTQYF. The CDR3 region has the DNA TGTGCCAGCAGCAGGGGACAGGGAAACACAGATACGCAGTATTTT. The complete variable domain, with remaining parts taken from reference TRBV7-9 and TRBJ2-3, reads DTGVSQNPRHKITKRGQNVTFRCDPISEHNRLYWYRQTLGQGPEFLTYFQNEAQLEKSRLLSDRFSAERPKGSFSTLEIQRTEQGDSAMYLCASSRGQGNTDTQYFGPGTRLTVL.

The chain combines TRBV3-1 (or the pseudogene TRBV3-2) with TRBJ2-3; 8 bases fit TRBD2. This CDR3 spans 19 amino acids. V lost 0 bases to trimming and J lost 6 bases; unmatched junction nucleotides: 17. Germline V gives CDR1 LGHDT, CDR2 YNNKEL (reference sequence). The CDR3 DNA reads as TGTGCCAGCAGCCAAGACCCCAGCGGGGGCCCGCCCAGGAAGGATACGCAGTATTTT. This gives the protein CASSQDPSGGPPRKDTQYF.

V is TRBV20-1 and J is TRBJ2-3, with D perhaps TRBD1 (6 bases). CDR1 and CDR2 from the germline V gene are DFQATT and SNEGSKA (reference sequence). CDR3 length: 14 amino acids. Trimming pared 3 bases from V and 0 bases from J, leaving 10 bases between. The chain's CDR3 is CSASVGGSTDTQYF. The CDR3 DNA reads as TGCAGTGCTAGTGTAGGGGGAAGCACAGATACGCAGTATTTT.

DNA of the CDR3: TGTGCCAGCAGCTTCATAGGAGGCAGCGCAGATACGCAGTATTTT. Residues: CASSFIGGSADTQYF. The rearrangement joins TRBV7-3 to TRBJ2-3, with D perhaps matching TRBD2 (5 bases). This CDR3 is built from 15 residues. The V gene lost 3 bases and the J gene lost 4 bases, with 14 bases spanning the gap. CDR1 and CDR2 from the germline V gene are SGHTA and FQGTGA.

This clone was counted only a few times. The CDR3 DNA is TGTGCCAGCCGCCCGAGGGGCACAGATACGCAGTATTTT. Translated: CASRPRGTDTQYF. The rearrangement uses TRBV6-5 and TRBJ2-3; a possible D gene is TRBD2 (5 bases). The germline gives CDR1 MNHEY, CDR2 SVGAGI. V was trimmed by 8 bases and J by 1 base, leaving 10 bases between them. The CDR3 has 13 residues.

CDR3 sequence: CASSFKTQLASDEQFF. The CDR3 region has the DNA TGTGCCAGCAGCTTTAAAACACAACTAGCGTCGGATGAGCAGTTCTTC. The chain has TRBV13 and TRBJ2-1, with 7 bases aligning to TRBD2. Germline V CDR1 and CDR2: PRHDT, FYEKMQ (reference sequence). The CDR3 sequence is 16 residues long. The trim removed 3 bases at V and 8 bases at J, leaving 13 bases unmatched.

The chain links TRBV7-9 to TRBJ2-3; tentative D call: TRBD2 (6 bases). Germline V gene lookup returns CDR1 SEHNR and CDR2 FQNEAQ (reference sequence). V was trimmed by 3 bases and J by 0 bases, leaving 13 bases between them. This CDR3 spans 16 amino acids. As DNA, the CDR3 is TGTGCCAGCAGCTTTCTCGCGGGGATAAGCACAGATACGCAGTATTTT. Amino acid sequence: CASSFLAGISTDTQYF. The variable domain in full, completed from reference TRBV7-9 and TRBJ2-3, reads DTGVSQNPRHKITKRGQNVTFRCDPISEHNRLYWYRQTLGQGPEFLTYFQNEAQLEKSRLLSDRFSAERPKGSFSTLEIQRTEQGDSAMYLCASSFLAGISTDTQYFGPGTRLTVL.

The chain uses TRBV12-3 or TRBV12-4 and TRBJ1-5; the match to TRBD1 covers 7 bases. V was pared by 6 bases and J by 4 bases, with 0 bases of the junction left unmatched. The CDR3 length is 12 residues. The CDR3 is CASRGQNQPQHF. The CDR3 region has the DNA TGTGCCAGCAGGGGACAGAATCAGCCCCAGCATTTT.

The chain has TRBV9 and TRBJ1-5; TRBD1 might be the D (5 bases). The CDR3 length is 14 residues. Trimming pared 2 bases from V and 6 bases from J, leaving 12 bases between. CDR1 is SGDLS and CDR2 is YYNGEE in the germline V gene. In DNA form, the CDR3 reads TGTGCCAGCAGCGTGAGTCCCGGGGGTCAGCCCCAGCATTTT. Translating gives CASSVSPGGQPQHF. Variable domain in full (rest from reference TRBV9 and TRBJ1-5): DSGVTQTPKHLITATGQRVTLRCSPRSGDLSVYWYQQSLDQGLQFLIQYYNGEERAKGNILERFSAQQFPDLHSELNLSSLELGDSALYFCASSVSPGGQPQHFGDGTRLSIL.

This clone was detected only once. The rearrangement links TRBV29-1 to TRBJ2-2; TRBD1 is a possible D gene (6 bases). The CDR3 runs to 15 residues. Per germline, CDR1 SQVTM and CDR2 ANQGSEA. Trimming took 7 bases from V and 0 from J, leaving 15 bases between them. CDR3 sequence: CSAKRGNTNTGELFF. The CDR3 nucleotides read TGCAGCGCTAAGAGGGGGAACACGAACACCGGGGAGCTGTTTTTT.